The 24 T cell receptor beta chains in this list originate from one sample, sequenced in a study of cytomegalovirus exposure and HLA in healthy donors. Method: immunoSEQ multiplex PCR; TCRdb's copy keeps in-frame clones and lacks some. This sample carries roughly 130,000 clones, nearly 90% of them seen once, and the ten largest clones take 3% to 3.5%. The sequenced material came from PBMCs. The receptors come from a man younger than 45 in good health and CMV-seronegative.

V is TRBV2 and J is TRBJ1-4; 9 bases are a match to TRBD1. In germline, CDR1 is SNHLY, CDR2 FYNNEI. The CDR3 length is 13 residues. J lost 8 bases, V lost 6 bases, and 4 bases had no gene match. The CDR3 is CASRSGTGEKLFF. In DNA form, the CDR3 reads TGTGCCAGCAGGTCGGGGACAGGGGAAAAACTGTTTTTT.

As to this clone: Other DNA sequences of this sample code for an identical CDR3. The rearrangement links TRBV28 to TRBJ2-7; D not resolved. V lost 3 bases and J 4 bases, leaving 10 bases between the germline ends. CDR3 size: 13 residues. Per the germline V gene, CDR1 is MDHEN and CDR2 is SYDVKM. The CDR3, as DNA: TGTGCCAGCAGTTTTGCAGGTGGATACGAGCAGTACTTC. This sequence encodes CASSFAGGYEQYF. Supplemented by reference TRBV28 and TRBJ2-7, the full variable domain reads DVKVTQSSRYLVKRTGEKVFLECVQDMDHENMFWYRQDPGLGLRLIYFSYDVKMKEKGDIPEGYSVSREKKERFSLILESASTNQTSMYLCASSFAGGYEQYFGPGTRLTVT.

This CDR3 reads CASGGQGARGANVLTF. DNA for the CDR3: TGTGCCAGCGGAGGACAGGGGGCGCGCGGGGCCAACGTCCTGACTTTC. The chain uses TRBV7-9 and TRBJ2-6; 11 bases align to TRBD1. The germline V gene has CDR1 SEHNR and CDR2 FQNEAQ (reference sequence). The CDR3 runs to 16 residues. V lost 8 bases, J lost 4 bases, and 7 bases stayed unmatched.

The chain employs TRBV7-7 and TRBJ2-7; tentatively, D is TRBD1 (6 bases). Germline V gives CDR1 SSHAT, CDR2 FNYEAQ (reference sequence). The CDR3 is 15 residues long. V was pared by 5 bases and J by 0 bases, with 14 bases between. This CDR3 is CASSLGQGHSYEQYF. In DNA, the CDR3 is TGTGCCAGCAGCCTAGGGCAGGGACACTCCTACGAGCAGTACTTC. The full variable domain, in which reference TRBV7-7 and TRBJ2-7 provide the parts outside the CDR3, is GAGVSQSPRYKVTKRGQDVTLRCDPISSHATLYWYQQALGQGPEFLTYFNYEAQPDKSGLPSDRFSAERPEGSISTLTIQRTEQRDSAMYRCASSLGQGHSYEQYFGPGTRLTVT.

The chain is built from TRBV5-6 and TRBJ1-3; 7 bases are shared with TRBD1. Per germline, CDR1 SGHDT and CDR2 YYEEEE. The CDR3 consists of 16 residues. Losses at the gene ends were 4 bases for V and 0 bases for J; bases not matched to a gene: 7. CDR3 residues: CASSVLGQLSGNTIYF. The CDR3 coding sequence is TGTGCCAGCAGCGTACTGGGACAGCTCTCTGGAAACACCATATATTTT. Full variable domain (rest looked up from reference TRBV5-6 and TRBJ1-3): DAGVTQSPTHLIKTRGQQVTLRCSPKSGHDTVSWYQQALGQGPQFIFQYYEEEERQRGNFPDRFSGHQFPNYSSELNVNALLLGDSALYLCASSVLGQLSGNTIYFGEGSWLTVV.

This CDR3 reads CASSSEGVGYEQYF. For the CDR3, the DNA is TGTGCCAGCAGCTCCGAGGGGGTTGGCTACGAGCAGTACTTC. The rearrangement uses TRBV11-2 and TRBJ2-7, with D possibly TRBD1 on 6 matching bases. Trimming removed 4 bases at V and 3 bases at J, with 13 bases between. Germline CDR1 and CDR2: SGHAT and FQNNGV. The CDR3 loop spans 14 amino acids.

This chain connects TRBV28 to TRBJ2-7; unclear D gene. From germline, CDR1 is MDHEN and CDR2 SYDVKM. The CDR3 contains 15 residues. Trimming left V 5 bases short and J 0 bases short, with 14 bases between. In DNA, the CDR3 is TGTGCCAGCAGTGCGTACAGTGGAAACTCCTACGAGCAGTACTTC. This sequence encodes CASSAYSGNSYEQYF.

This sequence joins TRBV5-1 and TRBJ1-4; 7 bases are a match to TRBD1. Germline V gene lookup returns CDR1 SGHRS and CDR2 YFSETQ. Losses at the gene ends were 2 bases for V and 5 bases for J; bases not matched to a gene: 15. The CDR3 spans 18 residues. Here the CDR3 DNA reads TGCGCCAGCAGCTTTCTCGGCATCCAGGGGGGAAAAAATGAAAAACTGTTTTTT. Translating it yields CASSFLGIQGGKNEKLFF. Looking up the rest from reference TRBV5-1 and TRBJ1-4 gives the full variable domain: KAGVTQTPRYLIKTRGQQVTLSCSPISGHRSVSWYQQTPGQGLQFLFEYFSETQRNKGNFPGRFSGRQFSNSRSEMNVSTLELGDSALYLCASSFLGIQGGKNEKLFFGSGTQLSVL.

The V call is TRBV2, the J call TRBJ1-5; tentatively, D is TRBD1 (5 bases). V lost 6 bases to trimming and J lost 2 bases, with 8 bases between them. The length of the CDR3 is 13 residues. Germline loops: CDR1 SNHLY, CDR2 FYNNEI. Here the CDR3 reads CASRVQGNQPQHF. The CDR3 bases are TGTGCCAGCAGGGTACAGGGCAATCAGCCCCAGCATTTT.

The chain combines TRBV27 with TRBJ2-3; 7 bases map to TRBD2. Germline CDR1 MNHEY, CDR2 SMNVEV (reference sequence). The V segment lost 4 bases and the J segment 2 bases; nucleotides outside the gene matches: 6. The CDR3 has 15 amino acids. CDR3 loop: CASSSKRGNTDTQYF. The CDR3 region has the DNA TGTGCCAGCAGTTCGAAGCGGGGAAACACAGATACGCAGTATTTT.

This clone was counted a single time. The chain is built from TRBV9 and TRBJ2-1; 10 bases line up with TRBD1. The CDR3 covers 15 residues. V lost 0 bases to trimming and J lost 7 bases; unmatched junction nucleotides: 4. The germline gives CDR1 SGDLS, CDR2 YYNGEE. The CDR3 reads CASSVGTGGWNEQFF. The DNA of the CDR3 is TGTGCCAGCAGCGTAGGGACAGGGGGTTGGAATGAGCAGTTCTTC.

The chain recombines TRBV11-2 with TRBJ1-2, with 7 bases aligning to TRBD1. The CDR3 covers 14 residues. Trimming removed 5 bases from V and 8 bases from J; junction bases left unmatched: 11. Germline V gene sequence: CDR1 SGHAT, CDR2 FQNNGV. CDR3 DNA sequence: TGTGCCAGCAGCGGGGAGGACAGGATCGGGGGCTACACCTTC. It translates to CASSGEDRIGGYTF. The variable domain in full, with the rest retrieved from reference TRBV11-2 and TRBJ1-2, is EAGVAQSPRYKIIEKRQSVAFWCNPISGHATLYWYQQILGQGPKLLIQFQNNGVVDDSQLPKDRFSAERLKGVDSTLKIQPAKLEDSAVYLCASSGEDRIGGYTFGSGTRLTVV.

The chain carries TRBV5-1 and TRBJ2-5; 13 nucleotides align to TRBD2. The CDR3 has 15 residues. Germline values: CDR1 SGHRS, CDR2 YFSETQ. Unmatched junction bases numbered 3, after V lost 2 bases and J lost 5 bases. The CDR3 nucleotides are TGCGCCAGCAGCTTCGGACTAGCGGGGGCGGAGACCCAGTACTTC. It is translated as CASSFGLAGAETQYF.

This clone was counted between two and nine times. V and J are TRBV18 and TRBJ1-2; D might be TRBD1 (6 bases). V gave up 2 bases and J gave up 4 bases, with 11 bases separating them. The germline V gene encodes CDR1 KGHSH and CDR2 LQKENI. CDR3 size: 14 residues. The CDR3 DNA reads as TGTGCCAGCTCACCAGAGGCCAGGGGCTATGGCTACACCTTC. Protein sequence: CASSPEARGYGYTF.

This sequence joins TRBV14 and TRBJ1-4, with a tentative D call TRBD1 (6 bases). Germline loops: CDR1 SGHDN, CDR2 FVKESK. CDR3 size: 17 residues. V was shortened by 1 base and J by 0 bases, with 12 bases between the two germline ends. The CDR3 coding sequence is TGTGCCAGCAGCCAAGGGTTCTGGACAGCAACTAATGAAAAACTGTTTTTT. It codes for CASSQGFWTATNEKLFF.

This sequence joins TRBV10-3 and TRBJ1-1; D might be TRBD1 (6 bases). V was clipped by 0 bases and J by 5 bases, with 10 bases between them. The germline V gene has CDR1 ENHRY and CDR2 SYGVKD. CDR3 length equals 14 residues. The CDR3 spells CAISESDRRTEAFF. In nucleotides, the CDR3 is TGTGCCATCAGTGAGTCCGACAGGAGGACTGAAGCTTTCTTT.

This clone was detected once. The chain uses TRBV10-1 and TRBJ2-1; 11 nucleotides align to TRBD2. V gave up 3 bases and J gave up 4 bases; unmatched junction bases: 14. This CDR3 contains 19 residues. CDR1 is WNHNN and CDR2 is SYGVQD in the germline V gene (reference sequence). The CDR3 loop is CASSEGTLAGGRIYNEQFF. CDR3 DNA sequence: TGCGCCAGCAGTGAAGGTACTCTAGCGGGGGGCCGAATTTACAATGAGCAGTTCTTC.

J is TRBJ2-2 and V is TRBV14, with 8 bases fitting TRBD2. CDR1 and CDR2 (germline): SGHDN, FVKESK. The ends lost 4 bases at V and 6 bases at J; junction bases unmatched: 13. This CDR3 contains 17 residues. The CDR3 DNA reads TGTGCCAGCAGCCCCCGATCCGGGGGGGTTCTCTCCGGGGAGCTGTTTTTT. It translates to CASSPRSGGVLSGELFF.

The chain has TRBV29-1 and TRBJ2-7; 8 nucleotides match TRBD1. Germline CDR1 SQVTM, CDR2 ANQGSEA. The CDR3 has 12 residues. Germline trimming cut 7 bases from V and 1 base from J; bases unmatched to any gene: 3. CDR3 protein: CSAGQGSYEQYF. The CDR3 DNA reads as TGCAGCGCCGGACAGGGTTCCTACGAGCAGTACTTC.

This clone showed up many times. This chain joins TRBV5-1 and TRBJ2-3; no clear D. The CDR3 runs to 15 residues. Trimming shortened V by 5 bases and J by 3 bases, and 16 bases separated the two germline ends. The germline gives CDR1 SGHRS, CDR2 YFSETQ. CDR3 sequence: CASRMGSRGTDTQYF. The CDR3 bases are TGCGCCAGCAGAATGGGCAGCCGTGGGACAGATACGCAGTATTTT.

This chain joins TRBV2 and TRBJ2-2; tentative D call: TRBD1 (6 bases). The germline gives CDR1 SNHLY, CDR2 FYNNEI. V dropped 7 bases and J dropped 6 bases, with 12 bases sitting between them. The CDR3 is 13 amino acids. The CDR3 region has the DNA TGTGCCAGCATGGCCGGGACACCCGGGGAGCTGTTTTTT. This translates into CASMAGTPGELFF.

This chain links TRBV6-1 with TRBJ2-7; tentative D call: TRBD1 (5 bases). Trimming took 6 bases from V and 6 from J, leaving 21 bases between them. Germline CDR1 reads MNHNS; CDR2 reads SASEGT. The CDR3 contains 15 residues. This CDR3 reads CASSDTTLQASEQYF. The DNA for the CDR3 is TGTGCCAGCAGCGACACGACTTTACAGGCTTCCGAGCAGTACTTC.

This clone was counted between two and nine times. CDR3 amino acids: CASSYGPENSPLHF. Written as DNA, the CDR3 is TGTGCCAGCAGTTACGGGCCGGAAAATTCACCCCTCCACTTT. V is TRBV6-5 and J is TRBJ1-6, with unresolved D. The germline V gene encodes CDR1 MNHEY and CDR2 SVGAGI. V was trimmed by 2 bases and J by 7 bases, leaving 9 bases between them. The CDR3 has 14 amino acids.

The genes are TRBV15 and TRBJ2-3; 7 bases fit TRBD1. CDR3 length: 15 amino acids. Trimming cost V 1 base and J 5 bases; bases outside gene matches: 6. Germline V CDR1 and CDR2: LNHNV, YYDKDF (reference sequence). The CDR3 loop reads CATSRVRGREDTQYF. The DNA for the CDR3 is TGTGCCACCAGCAGAGTTAGGGGGCGTGAAGATACGCAGTATTTT.